The text below deals with one TCR beta chain. The antigen is undetermined. The PCR employed 60 Vbeta primers together with 13 Jbeta primers. Clones were sequenced by immunoSEQ multiplex PCR, and TCRdb holds only the in-frame ones, with some missing. The top ten clones hold less than 2% of a sample with about 150,000 clones, around three quarters of them seen once. These data are taken from a study of cytomegalovirus exposure and HLA in healthy donors. Study-wide points: Analysis performed later found about 17,000 TCR beta sequences associated with HLA alleles at 0.05 false discovery rate. Among TCR beta chains of equal frequency, HLA-associated ones were more clonally expanded in a later analysis. Compared with the roughly 700-donor mean, an Asian-associated ancestry cluster reportedly had fewer N-insertions, according to a later analysis. When the data were analyzed later, several of the most significant clusters appeared to be linked to common viral pathogens.

The V and J ends lost 6 bases and 7 bases respectively, with 16 bases between them. This CDR3 has 14 residues. Per germline, CDR1 MDHEN and CDR2 SYDVKM. The chain joins TRBV28 to TRBJ1-3; tentatively, D is TRBD1 (6 bases). The sequenced material came from PBMCs. This clonotype originated in a middle-aged man in good health and CMV-seronegative. In DNA form, the CDR3 reads TGTGCCAGCAGCTTAGGGGGGAACAGGAACACCATATATTTT. Translated: CASSLGGNRNTIYF.